One TCR beta chain is described in this entry. What this receptor recognizes is not known. It has no much larger one-base neighbor in the sample; base qualities were not kept. Taken with the paper, the label for time point translates to: baseline before first vaccination. The vaccinee samples were drawn from two UK trials, COV001 and COV002, one of which was a single-blind randomized controlled phase 2/3 trial testing AZD1222 (ChAdOx1 nCoV-19) in healthy adults. For TCRbeta chain sequencing, PBMC samples from trial participants were taken at day 0 and at day 28 after the second dose. This record comes from a study of T cell responses to AZD1222 COVID-19 vaccine (dated by TCRdb to about 2021). Describing the broader study: AZD1222 recipients given second doses at about 4 weeks or at about 12 weeks were pooled, since spike-specific TCR depth and breadth were not found to differ between the two schedules. A total of around 240 trial participants underwent TCR sequencing, of whom approximately 210 received two doses of AZD1222 and about 25 received two doses of the MenACWY control vaccine. Trial participants were enrolled by age into subgroups of 18-55, 56-69 and 70-plus years, and around 150, 29 and 61 TCR-sequenced participants, respectively, were included in these subgroups. The research as a whole found: The whole spike protein was spanned by vaccine-associated CD4 TCRs, and dominant responses were seen in regions 160-218 and 743-854. Spike-specific TCR breadth and depth rose significantly after two AZD1222 doses compared with day 0 and with MenACWY recipients. The 56-69-year group was small, and its depth increase did not reach significance, likely because of low power. Participants were mostly white British, with more females than males. The authors suggested clonal diversity may have been underestimated. Because no day 14 peak-response samples were available, the repertoires could be characterized only after the peak T cell response. Conclusions about previously exposed vaccinees are limited because only a handful of AZD1222 recipients were SARS-CoV-2 seropositive at baseline. Reportedly, almost half of the unique spike-specific TCRs recognized epitopes lying outside the regions that are mutated in the B.1.351 and B.1.1.7 variants.

The CDR3 regions of human TCRbeta chains were analyzed by immunosequencing. The authors processed their data as follows. TCRs in the repertoires were compared against a reference library of SARS-CoV-2-specific TCRs that had been generated with the MIRA antigen-specificity platform. Breadth was defined as the fraction of unique TCRs that were SARS-CoV-2-associated, and depth was defined as the fraction of total T cells that were SARS-CoV-2-associated. Each spike-specific TCR was assigned to its reactive spike region and to a CD4 or CD8 class using the MIRA data. Log10-transformed breadth and depth values were compared by one-way ANOVA with Sidak's multiple comparisons tests. This immuneACCESS table, as held by TCRdb, lists in-frame sequences with V and J called but not all clones. Of the missing ones, under half trace to an unresolved V gene in checked studies; the others have no known cause. D and trimming were read from the DNA, whereas the V and J calls and clone size are those reported in that table. Within this sample are more than 60,000 clones, with approximately 86% of them counted one time only. The ten largest clones add up to about 23% of the sample.

V loses 4 bases, J loses 0 bases, and the germline ends lie 11 bases apart. From cysteine to phenylalanine, the CDR3 is 15 amino acids long. Only the CDR3 part of the read is kept: 45 bases, read in frame from the first base. The germline V gene provides CDR1 SGHRS and CDR2 YFSETQ. The sequence is built from TRBV5-1 and TRBJ1-3, and TRBD1 may be the D gene, going by 5 matching bases. This sequence was found in an adult in good health. The input for sequencing was peripheral blood, taken on day 0 of AZD1222 vaccination. Read as DNA, the sequence is TGCGCCAGCAGCCGGGACGGAGACTCTGGAAACACCATATATTTT. Translated, this is CASSRDGDSGNTIYF.